The text below deals with one T cell receptor beta chain. Its antigen remains unidentified. This specimen comes from a study of T cell clonotyping in hematopoietic cell transplantation. Study outcomes and limitations: Pathologically expanded recipient clonotypes increased progressively from day 30 to day 180 as diversity fell.

Germline V gene sequence: CDR1 SGHAT, CDR2 FQDESV (reference sequence). The CDR3 is made up of 16 amino acids. V lost 5 bases to trimming and J lost 3 bases; unmatched junction nucleotides: 9. Measured with immunoSEQ multiplex PCR; TCRdb has only the in-frame clones, and not every one. The sample includes tens of thousands of clones, approximately 95% of them seen just once. Sample: peripheral blood mononuclear cells. The sequence came from a man between 25 and 39 years old in good health. Some clones in this sample may be carry-over from other donors' samples. The chain recombines TRBV11-1 with TRBJ1-3; 8 nucleotides agree with TRBD1. DNA of the CDR3: TGTGCCAGCAGCCGCGACCCGACAGGGGTTGGAAACACCATATATTTT. Its translation: CASSRDPTGVGNTIYF.